This TCR beta chain stems from a study of blood T cells in healthy people across ages. In the case of this clonotype: A read error may produce the germline difference seen at one junction end.

Primers used in a second PCR of roughly 6 to 11 cycles were a sample-barcoded 5' primer and a J-beta primer mix. TCRdb reprocessed the 5' RACE reads with MiXCR, giving one entry per CDR3 protein. This sample has 2 million or so distinct CDR3 sequences, with 49% found just once. The CDR3 is made up of 13 amino acids. Germline CDR1 and CDR2: SGHRS and YFSETQ. The chain is built from TRBV5-1 and TRBJ1-2; no reliable D call. The TCR originated in a woman aged 40 to 50 in good health. The sample was blood. The CDR3 DNA sequence: TGCGCCAGCAGGATCGTCCAGAACTATGGCAACACCTTC. It is translated as CASRIVQNYGNTF.